These 17 T cell receptor beta chains were sequenced from one sample in a study of chemoradiotherapy in HPV16-positive cancers. Clones were read by immunoSEQ multiplex PCR, and TCRdb kept only the in-frame ones, dropping some. The data show 9,500 or so clones, over 60% seen once. The sequences come from tumor tissue, collected from a patient who underwent chemoradiotherapy. These receptors all come from a human donor with HPV-associated anogenital cancer.

The V and J genes are TRBV18 and TRBJ1-2; D is ambiguous. Per germline, CDR1 KGHSH and CDR2 LQKENI. This CDR3 has 16 amino acids. V was shortened by 3 bases and J by 8 bases, with 22 bases between the two germline ends. The CDR3 bases are TGTGCCAGCTCACCTGATTCTTCATCCACGGGCTACGGCTACACCTTC. Its protein is CASSPDSSSTGYGYTF.

The chain couples TRBV5-1 to TRBJ2-7; the D call may be TRBD1 or TRBD2 (5 bases each). The CDR3 is 15 residues long. The V end lost 0 bases, the J end lost 2 bases, and 12 bases lay between the germline ends. CDR1 and CDR2 (germline): SGHRS, YFSETQ. The CDR3 reads CASSLGQMTTYEQYF. The CDR3 DNA is TGCGCCAGCAGCTTGGGACAGATGACTACCTACGAGCAGTACTTC.

The chain has TRBV29-1 and TRBJ2-5, with TRBD1 matching over 7 bases. Germline CDR1 is SQVTM and CDR2 is ANQGSEA. CDR3 length: 15 amino acids. V shed 4 bases, J shed 0 bases, and the junction held 8 bases outside the gene matches. CDR3 amino acids: CSVGDSRRYQETQYF. In DNA, the CDR3 is TGCAGCGTTGGGGACAGCCGAAGGTACCAAGAGACCCAGTACTTC.

The chain employs TRBV7-8 and TRBJ1-2; possible D gene TRBD1, 5 bases. Germline-derived CDR1 and CDR2 are SGHVS and FQNEAQ. Trimming left V 2 bases short and J 4 bases short, with 14 bases between. The CDR3 loop spans 15 amino acids. CDR3 loop: CASSLRVTGPYGYTF. The CDR3 DNA follows: TGTGCCAGCAGCTTAAGGGTCACGGGACCCTATGGCTACACCTTC.

This clone was seen a single time. The V and J genes are TRBV6-5 and TRBJ1-1; D uncertain. The CDR3 consists of 13 residues. Trimming stripped 4 bases from V and 5 bases from J, with 11 bases between. The germline CDR1 and CDR2 sequences are MNHEY and SVGAGI. Here the CDR3 DNA reads TGTGCCAGCAGTTCGGGATTTTGGACTGAAGCTTTCTTT. Residues: CASSSGFWTEAFF.

The gene calls are TRBV19 and TRBJ2-1, with TRBD1 matching 8 bases. Germline CDR1 and CDR2: LNHDA and SQIVND (reference sequence). With 8 bases clipped from V and 8 bases from J, the junction kept 11 bases outside the gene matches. This CDR3 has 14 residues. The CDR3: CASADRAKDDEQFF. In DNA form, the CDR3 reads TGTGCCAGTGCGGACAGGGCAAAGGACGATGAGCAGTTCTTC.

This chain uses TRBV5-1 with TRBJ2-7; D possibly corresponds to TRBD2 (6 bases). This CDR3 contains 14 residues. Deletions cut 2 bases from V and 3 bases from J, with 12 bases between. CDR1 SGHRS and CDR2 YFSETQ come from the germline V gene. CDR3 sequence: CASSFRPGLYEQYF. The CDR3 nucleotides are TGCGCCAGCAGCTTCCGACCGGGACTCTACGAGCAGTACTTC. The entire variable domain, with the rest obtained from reference TRBV5-1 and TRBJ2-7, is as follows: KAGVTQTPRYLIKTRGQQVTLSCSPISGHRSVSWYQQTPGQGLQFLFEYFSETQRNKGNFPGRFSGRQFSNSRSEMNVSTLELGDSALYLCASSFRPGLYEQYFGPGTRLTVT.

The chain is built from TRBV5-1 and TRBJ2-1; 9 bases map to TRBD1. Trimming removed 4 bases from V and 4 bases from J; junction bases left unmatched: 6. Germline V lookup: CDR1 SGHRS, CDR2 YFSETQ. CDR3 length equals 15 residues. For the CDR3, the DNA is TGCGCCAGCAGCCTTACGGGACAGGGATACAATGAGCAGTTCTTC. Encoded protein: CASSLTGQGYNEQFF.

The chain has TRBV11-1 and TRBJ2-1; a weak D match, TRBD2 (6 bases). V was clipped by 4 bases and J by 13 bases, with 17 bases between them. CDR1 is SGHAT, CDR2 FQDESV, per germline (reference sequence). The CDR3 extends over 13 amino acids. For the CDR3, the DNA is TGTGCCAGCAGCTCCCAGAGGGGACTTGAACAGTTCTTC. Protein: CASSSQRGLEQFF.

The chain carries TRBV6-1 and TRBJ1-1; D might be TRBD1 (5 bases). Germline CDR1 MNHNS, CDR2 SASEGT. V lost 2 bases and J lost 5, with 9 bases in between. The CDR3 length is 13 residues. CDR3 amino acids: CASSESGFTEAFF. The CDR3 nucleotides are TGTGCCAGCAGTGAATCAGGGTTTACTGAAGCTTTCTTT.

This chain links TRBV30 with TRBJ1-3; the match to TRBD1 covers 7 bases. CDR1 is GTSNPN and CDR2 is SVGIG in the germline V gene (reference sequence). V trimming: 3 bases; J trimming: 2 bases; junction bases outside the gene matches: 4. This CDR3 spans 14 amino acids. The CDR3 nucleotides are TGTGCCTGGAGGGACAGGTCCACTGGAAACACCATATATTTT. Protein product: CAWRDRSTGNTIYF.

Worth noting for this clone: Additional DNA sequences in this sample encode the identical CDR3. The V call is TRBV28, the J call TRBJ1-4; D unresolved. This CDR3 contains 11 residues. CDR1 is MDHEN and CDR2 is SYDVKM in the germline V gene. Trimming took off 3 bases at V and 8 bases at J, with 4 bases between the two ends. In DNA, the CDR3 is TGTGCCAGCAGTTTTAGGGAAAAACTGTTTTTT. Translation gives CASSFREKLFF.

CDR3 in DNA: TGCGCCAGCAGCTTGCAGCGAGCCTCAGCCTCCTACGAGCAGTACTTC. This gives the protein CASSLQRASASYEQYF. This chain connects TRBV5-1 to TRBJ2-7; D remains unclear. Germline V gene lookup returns CDR1 SGHRS and CDR2 YFSETQ. Trimming removed 1 base at V and 0 bases at J, with 14 bases between. The CDR3 is 16 residues long. The full variable domain, in which reference TRBV5-1 and TRBJ2-7 provide the parts outside the CDR3, is KAGVTQTPRYLIKTRGQQVTLSCSPISGHRSVSWYQQTPGQGLQFLFEYFSETQRNKGNFPGRFSGRQFSNSRSEMNVSTLELGDSALYLCASSLQRASASYEQYFGPGTRLTVT.

This chain joins TRBV5-1 and TRBJ2-2, with D maybe TRBD1 (6 bases). Per the germline V gene, CDR1 is SGHRS and CDR2 is YFSETQ. There are 14 residues in the CDR3. V lost 3 bases and J lost 3, with 9 bases in between. CDR3 nucleotides: TGCGCCAGCAGCTCAGGGGTCGACACCGGGGAGCTGTTTTTT. Protein: CASSSGVDTGELFF.

The rearrangement uses TRBV5-6 and TRBJ2-5; 9 bases align to TRBD1. Per the germline V gene, CDR1 is SGHDT and CDR2 is YYEEEE. The CDR3 loop spans 14 amino acids. Trimming at V came to 4 bases and at J to 6 bases, leaving 7 bases not matched to a gene. The CDR3 DNA sequence: TGTGCCAGCAGCCCGGACAGGGGAGGACAGACCCAGTACTTC. This translates into CASSPDRGGQTQYF.

This clone was recorded only once. This chain uses TRBV18 with TRBJ1-6, with 7 bases fitting TRBD1. The CDR3 runs to 15 residues. V shed 4 bases and J 7 bases; nucleotides not matched to a gene: 7. The germline V gene encodes CDR1 KGHSH and CDR2 LQKENI. The CDR3 coding sequence is TGTGCCAGCTCACGTGGGACAGCCGGAAATTCACCCCTCCACTTT. Amino acids: CASSRGTAGNSPLHF.

The chain combines TRBV5-4 with TRBJ2-2, with D perhaps matching TRBD2 (7 bases). V was trimmed by 0 bases and J by 1 base, leaving 10 bases between them. The CDR3 spans 16 residues. Germline V gene sequence: CDR1 SGHNT, CDR2 YYREEE (reference sequence). The DNA of the CDR3 is TGTGCCAGCAGCTTGGCGGGGGGACAGAACACCGGGGAGCTGTTTTTT. This gives the protein CASSLAGGQNTGELFF.